A single sample gave rise to the 27 T cell receptor beta chains below, sequenced in a study of cytomegalovirus exposure and HLA in healthy donors. PCR used 60 Vbeta primers and 13 Jbeta primers. The repertoire was sequenced with immunoSEQ multiplex PCR; TCRdb's copy has only in-frame clones and lacks some. The sample carries about 97,000 clones, 76% recorded once. The sequenced material came from PBMCs. The receptors here all came from a middle-aged man in good health and CMV-seronegative.

The chain has TRBV10-2 and TRBJ1-1; no definite D call. CDR3 size: 14 residues. Looked up from germline, CDR1 is WSHSY and CDR2 is SAAADI. Trimming took 11 bases from V and 10 from J, leaving 26 bases between them. CDR3 in DNA: TGCGCCTCCACGGAGGGCCAGAGAGCGTTGGCAGCTTTCTTT. Its translation: CASTEGQRALAAFF.

The chain joins TRBV18 to TRBJ1-6; 10 nucleotides agree with TRBD1. CDR1 is KGHSH, CDR2 LQKENI, per germline. The CDR3 runs to 17 residues. The J segment lost 5 bases and the V segment lost 1 base, leaving 5 bases of the junction unmatched. CDR3 sequence reads: CASSPQEGQGNNSPLHF. The CDR3 coding sequence is TGTGCCAGCTCACCACAAGAGGGACAGGGGAATAATTCACCCCTCCACTTT.

The genes are TRBV29-1 and TRBJ2-7; TRBD1 is a possible D gene (6 bases). CDR3 length: 16 residues. Germline CDR1 and CDR2: SQVTM and ANQGSEA. Trimming removed 4 bases from V and 6 bases from J, with 25 bases in between. CDR3 region: CSVVDQKISTGPEQYF. The CDR3 DNA is TGCAGCGTTGTGGACCAGAAGATTTCGACAGGACCCGAGCAGTACTTC.

This clone was picked up a small number of times. The chain uses TRBV11-3 and TRBJ2-1; 16 nucleotides line up with TRBD2. The junction had 12 bases not matched to a gene; V was cut back by 4 bases and J by 9 bases. The CDR3 contains 18 residues. Germline V gene sequence: CDR1 SGHNT, CDR2 YENEEA. The DNA of the CDR3 is TGTGCCAGCAGCTCCGCCGGGACTAGCGGGGGGGCCTACGGTGAGCAGTTCTTC. Its protein is CASSSAGTSGGAYGEQFF.

The chain links TRBV14 to TRBJ2-1; the D is unclear. This CDR3 has 16 amino acids. With 4 bases removed from V and 12 bases from J, the gap between germline ends came to 25 bases. Germline CDR1 and CDR2: SGHDN and FVKESK. The CDR3 spells CASSRLTNMGNLGQFF. CDR3 bases: TGTGCCAGCAGCCGCCTAACAAACATGGGCAATTTGGGGCAGTTCTTC.

The chain uses TRBV9 and TRBJ1-4, with a weak D call TRBD1 (6 bases). V dropped 4 bases and J dropped 8 bases, with 15 bases sitting between them. The CDR3 contains 14 residues. CDR1 is SGDLS, CDR2 YYNGEE, per germline. CDR3 sequence: CASSPGQQHEKLFF. The CDR3 nucleotides read TGTGCCAGCAGCCCAGGACAGCAGCACGAAAAACTGTTTTTT. The complete variable domain, with remaining parts taken from reference TRBV9 and TRBJ1-4, reads DSGVTQTPKHLITATGQRVTLRCSPRSGDLSVYWYQQSLDQGLQFLIQYYNGEERAKGNILERFSAQQFPDLHSELNLSSLELGDSALYFCASSPGQQHEKLFFGSGTQLSVL.

The chain has TRBV15 and TRBJ1-6; D unresolved. CDR1 is LNHNV and CDR2 is YYDKDF in the germline V gene (reference sequence). The V end was cut by 0 bases, the J end by 13 bases, with 10 bases between. The CDR3 covers 13 residues. The CDR3 DNA reads as TGTGCCACCAGCAGAGATTCCGCCAGTCCCCTCCACTTT. Translated, it gives CATSRDSASPLHF.

On this clone: The sample has other DNA sequences that encode this CDR3 too. The gene calls are TRBV7-9 and TRBJ2-5; no definite D call. CDR1 and CDR2 from the germline V gene are SEHNR and FQNEAQ (reference sequence). The CDR3 runs to 14 residues. The ends were cut back, 5 bases at V and 2 bases at J, with 12 bases in the middle. The CDR3 here is CASSPRSAQETQYF. The CDR3 bases are TGTGCCAGCAGCCCTAGGTCGGCTCAAGAGACCCAGTACTTC.

The J gene is TRBJ2-3, the V gene TRBV6-1; 10 bases match TRBD2. This CDR3 region has 18 residues. The V gene's germline CDR1 is MNHNS and CDR2 SASEGT. J lost 0 bases, V lost 3 bases, and 9 bases had no gene match. This CDR3 is CASSERPLAGVSTDTQYF. The CDR3 DNA sequence: TGTGCCAGCAGTGAGAGGCCCCTAGCGGGGGTTAGCACAGATACGCAGTATTTT.

This sequence joins TRBV28 and TRBJ2-4; D is undetermined. Looked up from germline, CDR1 is MDHEN and CDR2 is SYDVKM. The V and J ends lost 10 bases and 0 bases respectively, with 13 bases between them. The CDR3 runs 14 residues. CDR3 residues: CATMNFIAKNIQYF. The CDR3, as DNA: TGTGCCACCATGAACTTTATAGCCAAAAACATTCAGTACTTC. Looking up the rest from reference TRBV28 and TRBJ2-4 gives the full variable domain: DVKVTQSSRYLVKRTGEKVFLECVQDMDHENMFWYRQDPGLGLRLIYFSYDVKMKEKGDIPEGYSVSREKKERFSLILESASTNQTSMYLCATMNFIAKNIQYFGAGTRLSVL.

This clone appeared once. The chain has TRBV5-1 and TRBJ2-2; TRBD2 matches 9 bases. Losses at the gene ends were 1 base for V and 4 bases for J; bases not matched to a gene: 5. This CDR3 has 16 amino acids. Germline-derived CDR1 and CDR2 are SGHRS and YFSETQ. In nucleotides, the CDR3 is TGCGCCAGCAGCTTGTTTGCGGGGGGGTCCACCGGGGAGCTGTTTTTT. This sequence encodes CASSLFAGGSTGELFF. Looking up the rest from reference TRBV5-1 and TRBJ2-2 gives the full variable domain: KAGVTQTPRYLIKTRGQQVTLSCSPISGHRSVSWYQQTPGQGLQFLFEYFSETQRNKGNFPGRFSGRQFSNSRSEMNVSTLELGDSALYLCASSLFAGGSTGELFFGEGSRLTVL.

The rearrangement joins TRBV5-1 to TRBJ1-1, with a possible D match to TRBD1 (6 bases). This CDR3 contains 14 residues. The germline gives CDR1 SGHRS, CDR2 YFSETQ. V was pared by 0 bases and J by 3 bases, with 9 bases between. CDR3 amino acids: CASSLEYRDTEAFF. In DNA form, the CDR3 reads TGCGCCAGCAGCTTGGAATACAGGGACACTGAAGCTTTCTTT.

This chain connects TRBV11-2 to TRBJ2-2, with TRBD2 matching over 8 bases. Germline loops: CDR1 SGHAT, CDR2 FQNNGV. CDR3 size: 15 residues. The junction had 4 bases not matched to a gene; V was cut back by 3 bases and J by 4 bases. CDR3 bases: TGTGCCAGCAGCTTTAGCGGGGTTGCCACCGGGGAGCTGTTTTTT. It translates to CASSFSGVATGELFF.

The chain links TRBV19 to TRBJ1-3; no reliable D call. V was trimmed by 3 bases and J by 9 bases, leaving 12 bases between them. The V gene's germline CDR1 is LNHDA and CDR2 SQIVND (reference sequence). CDR3 length: 13 residues. The CDR3 DNA follows: TGTGCCAGTAGTATGCTCTCTGGGAGCACCATATATTTT. This sequence encodes CASSMLSGSTIYF. Full variable domain (missing parts from reference TRBV19 and TRBJ1-3): DGGITQSPKYLFRKEGQNVTLSCEQNLNHDAMYWYRQDPGQGLRLIYYSQIVNDFQKGDIAEGYSVSREKKESFPLTVTSAQKNPTAFYLCASSMLSGSTIYFGEGSWLTVV.

The chain combines TRBV5-1 with TRBJ2-5; 8 bases agree with TRBD1. The ends lost 3 bases at V and 3 bases at J; junction bases unmatched: 7. CDR3 length equals 15 residues. CDR1 SGHRS and CDR2 YFSETQ come from the germline V gene. The CDR3 region is CASSSDRVLKETQYF. The DNA of the CDR3 is TGCGCCAGCAGCTCGGACAGGGTTCTGAAAGAGACCCAGTACTTC.

This chain connects TRBV2 to TRBJ1-1, with D maybe TRBD1 (6 bases). The ends were cut back, 7 bases at V and 1 base at J, with 13 bases in the middle. The CDR3 is 14 amino acids. Per germline, CDR1 SNHLY and CDR2 FYNNEI. The CDR3 sequence: CASKGGHTNTEAFF. CDR3 DNA: TGTGCCAGCAAAGGGGGACACACGAACACTGAAGCTTTCTTT.

To note about this clone: Within the sample, other DNA sequences also encode this same CDR3. The rearrangement links TRBV2 to TRBJ1-6, with 7 bases identical to TRBD1. Germline CDR1 reads SNHLY; CDR2 reads FYNNEI. Unmatched junction bases numbered 12, after V lost 11 bases and J lost 8 bases. This CDR3 spans 14 amino acids. CDR3 sequence: CAGVSTGNYSPLHF. The CDR3 region has the DNA TGTGCCGGAGTTTCGACAGGGAATTATTCACCCCTCCACTTT.

V is TRBV27 and J is TRBJ2-5; D is ambiguous. Germline CDR1 MNHEY, CDR2 SMNVEV (reference sequence). There are 14 residues in the CDR3. V lost 7 bases, J lost 2 bases, and 14 bases lay in between. The CDR3 loop reads CASKLQDRQETQYF. The CDR3 coding sequence is TGTGCCAGCAAACTCCAGGATCGGCAAGAGACCCAGTACTTC.

The V gene is TRBV4-2, the J gene TRBJ2-7, with 11 nucleotides matching TRBD2. V was clipped by 2 bases and J by 2 bases; unmatched bases: 8. This CDR3 spans 17 amino acids. Germline CDR1 reads LGHNA; CDR2 reads YNFKEQ. The CDR3 DNA is TGTGCCAGCAGCCAATACAATAGCGGGGGGGCCCCCTACGAGCAGTACTTC. Translated: CASSQYNSGGAPYEQYF.

The gene calls are TRBV9 and TRBJ1-3, with 11 bases fitting TRBD1. The CDR3 spans 16 residues. J lost 4 bases, V lost 3 bases, and 6 bases had no gene match. Germline V gene data show CDR1 as SGDLS and CDR2 as YYNGEE. This chain's CDR3 is CASSAGQGALGNTIYF. As DNA, the CDR3 is TGTGCCAGCAGCGCCGGACAGGGGGCTTTGGGAAACACCATATATTTT.

The chain recombines TRBV28 with TRBJ1-2; TRBD1 matches 8 bases. Germline values: CDR1 MDHEN, CDR2 SYDVKM. The CDR3 loop spans 16 amino acids. V was pared by 4 bases and J by 3 bases, with 10 bases of the junction left unmatched. The CDR3 DNA reads TGTGCCAGCAGTTCTCCGGGACAGGTTGTTGACTATGGCTACACCTTC. As protein: CASSSPGQVVDYGYTF.

V and J are TRBV5-1 and TRBJ2-2, with 10 bases fitting TRBD2. This CDR3 has 17 amino acids. Germline loops: CDR1 SGHRS, CDR2 YFSETQ. Trimming removed 5 bases from V and 0 bases from J; junction bases left unmatched: 7. The CDR3 DNA is TGCGCCAGCAGGCTAGCGGGGGACCCCGCGAACACCGGGGAGCTGTTTTTT. As protein: CASRLAGDPANTGELFF.

The chain recombines TRBV21-1 with TRBJ1-3; the table names TRBD1, a call not compared with the DNA. TRBV21-1 is a pseudogene locus. There are 17 residues in the CDR3. CDR3 sequence reads: CASSKAIQAFSGNTIYF. The CDR3 nucleotides read TGTGCCAGCAGCAAAGCGATACAGGCCTTCTCTGGAAACACCATATATTTT.

The chain recombines TRBV27 with TRBJ2-1; D gene ambiguous. Per germline, CDR1 MNHEY and CDR2 SMNVEV (reference sequence). This CDR3 has 15 amino acids. Trimming stripped 1 base from V and 3 bases from J, with 10 bases between. The CDR3 DNA sequence: TGTGCCAGCAGTTTATTCGCCGGGTTCTACAATGAGCAGTTCTTC. As protein: CASSLFAGFYNEQFF.

This clone has a handful of counts. The V and J genes are TRBV30 and TRBJ2-7, with 7 bases lining up with TRBD2. CDR1 and CDR2 from the germline V gene are GTSNPN and SVGIG (reference sequence). The CDR3 extends over 11 amino acids. With 8 bases clipped from V and 6 bases from J, the junction kept 7 bases outside the gene matches. CDR3 region: CAGTTSVEQYF. DNA for the CDR3: TGTGCCGGGACCACTAGCGTCGAGCAGTACTTC.

This clone was seen a few times. The chain has TRBV5-4 and TRBJ2-3, with TRBD2 identical over 8 bases. The germline V gene has CDR1 SGHNT and CDR2 YYREEE (reference sequence). This CDR3 has 15 amino acids. V lost 4 bases to trimming and J lost 3 bases; unmatched junction nucleotides: 7. CDR3 amino acids: CASSPGGGRTDTQYF. DNA for the CDR3: TGTGCCAGCAGCCCGGGGGGGGGCCGGACAGATACGCAGTATTTT.

This clone was seen a handful of times. This CDR3 reads CASSQGHNMNTEAFF. The CDR3 DNA reads as TGCGCCAGCAGCCAAGGACATAACATGAACACTGAAGCTTTCTTT. The V call is TRBV4-1, the J call TRBJ1-1; D is uncertain. Germline lookup yields CDR1 MGHRA and CDR2 YSYEKL. The germline V and J ends were trimmed by 1 base and 0 bases, with 9 bases remaining between them. The CDR3 has 15 amino acids.